The rows below give T cell receptor beta chains drawn from one sample of a study of persistence of HIV-infected CD4 T cells. Repertoires were generated with immunoSEQ multiplex PCR, while TCRdb's copy carries only in-frame clones and drops some. This table has 50,000 to 65,000 clones, over 60% appearing once. These receptors' antigens are unknown. The specimen was CD4+ T cells sorted from PBMCs after roughly 18-hour stimulation, collected from a patient who received antiretroviral therapy. Receptor source: an adult man with HIV who was CMV-seropositive. The CDR3 runs from the conserved cysteine through the conserved F or W. Each record gives: V gene, D gene, clone size, J gene, CDR3 DNA, CDR3 protein. The D gene is left open where the match is weak. Clone size appears in some rows only: once, few, many, or a class for an expanded clone.

TRBV24-1	TRBD1	NA	TRBJ1-4	TGTGCCACCAGTGATACAGGGGGTGGTAATGAAAAACTGTTTTTT	CATSDTGGGNEKLFF
TRBV20-1	NA	NA	TRBJ1-2	TGCAGTGCTAGTGAGGGGGGGGAGGAAGGCTACACCTTC	CSASEGGEEGYTF
TRBV15	NA	NA	TRBJ1-5	TGTGCCACCAGCAGAGATGTAGGCAATCAGCCCCAGCATTTT	CATSRDVGNQPQHF
TRBV19	NA	NA	TRBJ2-7	TGTGCCAGTAGTATCACCCCATCCGACAGGACCTCTGGCGAGCAGTACTTC	CASSITPSDRTSGEQYF
TRBV12-3/TRBV12-4	TRBD1	medium-sized	TRBJ1-1	TGTGCCACCCGGGACAGGGAGAACACTGAAGCTTTCTTT	CATRDRENTEAFF
TRBV5-1	TRBD2	NA	TRBJ2-7	TGCGCCAGCAGCTTACCGACTAGCGGGGACGGCGAGCAGTACTTC	CASSLPTSGDGEQYF
TRBV7-8	TRBD1	NA	TRBJ1-1	TGTGCCAGCAGCTCCCACAGGGGCGGGAGCACTGAAGCTTTCTTT	CASSSHRGGSTEAFF
TRBV2	NA	NA	TRBJ1-1	TGTGCCAGCAGTGTCATCAGGGGTATGAACACTGAAGCTTTCTTT	CASSVIRGMNTEAFF
TRBV11-1	NA	NA	TRBJ1-6	TGTGCCAGCAGCTCGAGGGGGTGGAATTCACCCCTCCACTTT	CASSSRGWNSPLHF
TRBV5-1	TRBD2	NA	TRBJ2-1	TGCGCCAGCAGCGGCGGGACTAGCGGGGGCAATGAGCAGTTCTTC	CASSGGTSGGNEQFF
TRBV5-1	TRBD1	NA	TRBJ1-1	TGCGCCAGCAGCTTGCCCGAACAGGGGGCGAACACTGAAGCTTTCTTT	CASSLPEQGANTEAFF
TRBV27	NA	NA	TRBJ1-3	TGTGCCAGCAGTTTAATGGCAGGAGCTGGAAACACCATATATTTT	CASSLMAGAGNTIYF
TRBV2	NA	NA	TRBJ2-2	TGTGCCAGCAGTGCGGTAGCAGGGAGGACCGGGGAGCTGTTTTTT	CASSAVAGRTGELFF
TRBV6-1	TRBD1	few	TRBJ1-2	TGTGCCAGCAGTGAAGTCGGGGACAGCTATGGCTACACCTTC	CASSEVGDSYGYTF
TRBV6-1	TRBD1	NA	TRBJ2-4	TGTGCCAGCAGTGAGAGGGGGCGAGCCAAAAACATTCAGTACTTC	CASSERGRAKNIQYF
TRBV28	NA	NA	TRBJ1-2	TGTGCCAGCAGTTTTGAGGGGGAAAAGAGCTATGGCTACACCTTC	CASSFEGEKSYGYTF
TRBV14	NA	NA	TRBJ1-1	TGTGCCAGCAGCCAAGATTTTTGGGGGGGGCAGGCTTTCTTT	CASSQDFWGGQAFF
TRBV3-1/TRBV3-2	NA	NA	TRBJ1-1	TGTGCCAGCAGCCAACGTCGGACTACCATGAACACTGAAGCTTTCTTT	CASSQRRTTMNTEAFF
TRBV6-6	TRBD1	NA	TRBJ1-6	TGTGCCAGCAGTCCCCCGAACAGGGGGTCCTCCTATAATTCACCCCTCCACTTT	CASSPPNRGSSYNSPLHF
TRBV24-1	TRBD2	NA	TRBJ2-7	TGTGCCACCAGTGATGGACTAGCGGGGGCCTACGAGCAGTACTTC	CATSDGLAGAYEQYF
TRBV19	NA	NA	TRBJ1-1	TGTGCCAGTTCCGGACAGTTGAACACTGAAGCTTTCTTT	CASSGQLNTEAFF
TRBV6-5	NA	NA	TRBJ2-5	TGTGCCAGCAGTAAACGGGGCGGCGCAGAGACCCAGTACTTC	CASSKRGGAETQYF
TRBV19	TRBD2	few	TRBJ2-3	TGTGCCAGTAGTAAGGGTAGCGGGGGAACAGATACGCAGTATTTT	CASSKGSGGTDTQYF
TRBV7-8	NA	NA	TRBJ1-3	TGTGCCAGCAGCTTAGCGCGTCCCCATCCTGGAAACACCATATATTTT	CASSLARPHPGNTIYF
TRBV19	NA	once	TRBJ1-5	TGTGCCAGTAGTACCCTAGGGACCAGCAATCAGCCCCAGCATTTT	CASSTLGTSNQPQHF
TRBV20-1	TRBD1	NA	TRBJ2-7	TGCAGTGCCAGACAGGGGCCCGAGCAGTACTTC	CSARQGPEQYF
TRBV2	TRBD2	once	TRBJ2-3	TGTGCCAGCAGGGAGCGGGGGTTTAGCACAGATACGCAGTATTTT	CASRERGFSTDTQYF